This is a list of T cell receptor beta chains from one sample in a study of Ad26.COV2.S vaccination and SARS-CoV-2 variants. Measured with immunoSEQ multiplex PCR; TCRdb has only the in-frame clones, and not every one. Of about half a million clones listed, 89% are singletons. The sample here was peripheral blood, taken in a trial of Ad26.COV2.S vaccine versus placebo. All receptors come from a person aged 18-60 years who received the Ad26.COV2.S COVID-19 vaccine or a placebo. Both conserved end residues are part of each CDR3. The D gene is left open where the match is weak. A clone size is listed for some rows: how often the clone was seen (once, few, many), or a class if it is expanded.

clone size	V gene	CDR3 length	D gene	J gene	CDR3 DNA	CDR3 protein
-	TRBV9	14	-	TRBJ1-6	TGTGCCAGCAGCGTAGATGGGGGCAATTCACCCCTCCACTTT	CASSVDGGNSPLHF
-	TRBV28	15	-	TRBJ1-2	TGTGCCAGCAGCTTTACGGACAGACCCTACTATGGCTACACCTTC	CASSFTDRPYYGYTF
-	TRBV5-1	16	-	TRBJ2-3	TGCGCCAGCAGCTTGTCGGTAGCGGAGCTCACAGATACGCAGTATTTT	CASSLSVAELTDTQYF
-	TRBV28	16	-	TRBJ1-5	TGTGCCAGCAGCCGCTCCCGGACACCCCTCGAACAGCCCCAGCATTTT	CASSRSRTPLEQPQHF
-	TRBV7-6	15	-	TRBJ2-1	TGTGCCAGCAGCTCTACACCGCTAATAAGGGATGAGCAGTTCTTC	CASSSTPLIRDEQFF
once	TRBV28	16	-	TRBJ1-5	TGTGCCAGCAGTTTCCGGGGACTGCCTAGCAATCAGCCCCAGCATTTT	CASSFRGLPSNQPQHF
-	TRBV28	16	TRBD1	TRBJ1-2	TGTGCCAGCAGTTTAAAAGCCGGGACAGGGAGGTATGGCTACACCTTC	CASSLKAGTGRYGYTF
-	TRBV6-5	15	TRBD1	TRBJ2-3	TGTGCCAGCAGAAAGGGACAGGGAGGCACAGATACGCAGTATTTT	CASRKGQGGTDTQYF
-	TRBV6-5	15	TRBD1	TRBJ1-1	TGTGCCAGTGCCCGCGGACAGGGTTTAAACACTGAAGCTTTCTTT	CASARGQGLNTEAFF
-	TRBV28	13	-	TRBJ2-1	TGTGCCACGACCGGGATCATATACAATGAGCAGTTCTTC	CATTGIIYNEQFF
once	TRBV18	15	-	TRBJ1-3	TGTGCCAGCTCGTGGGACTCTAACTCTGGAAACACCATATATTTT	CASSWDSNSGNTIYF
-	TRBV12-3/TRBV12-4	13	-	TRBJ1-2	TGTGCCAGCAGTCCACGTTATGGGGATGGCTACACCTTC	CASSPRYGDGYTF
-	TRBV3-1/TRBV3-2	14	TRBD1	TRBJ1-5	TGTGCCAGCAGCCCGGGACAGAGAAATCAGCCCCAGCATTTT	CASSPGQRNQPQHF
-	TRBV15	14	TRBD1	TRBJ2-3	TGTGCCACCAGCAGACGCGGGACAGGCGATACGCAGTATTTT	CATSRRGTGDTQYF
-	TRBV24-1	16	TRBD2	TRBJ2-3	TGTGCCACCAGTGAGCGACTAGCGGGGGCCACAGATACGCAGTATTTT	CATSERLAGATDTQYF
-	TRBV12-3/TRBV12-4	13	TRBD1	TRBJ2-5	TGTGCCAGCAGACCTACAGGGGGCGAGACCCAGTACTTC	CASRPTGGETQYF
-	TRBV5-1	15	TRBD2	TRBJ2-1	TGCGCCAGCAGCTCAACTAGCGGGAGGGTCGGTGAGCAGTTCTTC	CASSSTSGRVGEQFF
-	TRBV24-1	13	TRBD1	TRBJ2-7	TGTGCCACCAGCGGTGACAGGGGCTACGAGCAGTACTTC	CATSGDRGYEQYF
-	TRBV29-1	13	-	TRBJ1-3	TGCAGCGGTACCGCGGACTCTGGAAACACCATATATTTT	CSGTADSGNTIYF
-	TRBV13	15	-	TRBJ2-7	TGTGCCAGCAGCCATACTCTAATGGGATCCTACGAGCAGTACTTC	CASSHTLMGSYEQYF
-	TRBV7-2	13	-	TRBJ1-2	TGTGCCAGCAGGGGGGTTAAGGACTATGGCTACACCTTC	CASRGVKDYGYTF
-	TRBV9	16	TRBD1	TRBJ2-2	TGTGCCAGCAGGCGAGGGAGGACAGGGGATATCGGGGAGCTGTTTTTT	CASRRGRTGDIGELFF
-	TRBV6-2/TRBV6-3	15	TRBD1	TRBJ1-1	TGTGCCAGCAGTTACCTAGGACAGGGTGGGACTGAAGCTTTCTTT	CASSYLGQGGTEAFF
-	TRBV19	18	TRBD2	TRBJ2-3	TGTGCCAGTATTAGTAGTAGGGGGACTAGCGGGAGGACAGATACGCAGTATTTT	CASISSRGTSGRTDTQYF
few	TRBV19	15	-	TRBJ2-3	TGTGCCAGTACCCAAGGGAGTACCGGCACAGATACGCAGTATTTT	CASTQGSTGTDTQYF
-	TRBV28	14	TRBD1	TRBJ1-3	TGTGCCAGCAGTACTACAGGGGGCGGAAACACCATATATTTT	CASSTTGGGNTIYF
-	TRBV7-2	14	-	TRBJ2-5	TGTGCCAGCAGCTTAGTTGGGCCGAAGCAGACCCAGTACTTC	CASSLVGPKQTQYF
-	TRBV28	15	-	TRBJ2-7	TGTGCCAGCAGTTTAGGTCACCCCGGTCTCTACGAGCAGTACTTC	CASSLGHPGLYEQYF
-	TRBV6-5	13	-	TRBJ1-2	TGTGCCAGCAGTTACCTACCGCTCTATGGCTACACCTTC	CASSYLPLYGYTF
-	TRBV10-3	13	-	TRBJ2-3	TGTGCCATCGAGGGGGGCGCTGGAGATACGCAGTATTTT	CAIEGGAGDTQYF